Listed below are T cell receptor beta chains from one sample, sequenced in a study of identical twins. Using its own MiXCR run on the 5' RACE reads, TCRdb lists one record per CDR3 protein. The repertoire consists of roughly 570,000 distinct CDR3 sequences, with around 9.6% occurring once and the leading ten covering 2.5% to 3%. This sample was shared with a second study, whose subject was yellow fever vaccine responses in identical twins.

Sequenced sample: PBMCs. Source of these receptors: a woman younger than 30 in good health. CDR3s include the opening cysteine and the closing phenylalanine or tryptophan. A D gene is named only where the DNA matches it firmly. Not every row has a clone size; where given, it reads once, few, many or a size class.

d_call,v_call,clone_size,j_call,cdr3_nt,cdr3_aa
TRBD2,TRBV27,few,TRBJ2-7,TGTGCCAGCAGTGGACTAGCGGGAGTCCCTACGGAGCAGTACTTC,CASSGLAGVPTEQYF
NA,TRBV5-1,many,TRBJ1-1,TGCGCCAGCAGCCTTCAGGGAATCGTAGGGGGAACTGAAGCTTTCTTT,CASSLQGIVGGTEAFF
TRBD1,TRBV18,NA,TRBJ2-5,TGTGCCAGCTCACTTACAGGGGGCGGTGTGGAGACCCAGTACTTC,CASSLTGGGVETQYF
TRBD2,TRBV20-1,few,TRBJ2-1,TGCAGTGCTAGAGACGCAGCGGGAGGCAACTCCTACAATGAGCAGTTCTTC,CSARDAAGGNSYNEQFF
TRBD1,TRBV5-1,NA,TRBJ1-4,TGCGCCAGCAGCTCAGGGGGCGCAGCGGCTGAAAAACTGTTTTTT,CASSSGGAAAEKLFF
TRBD1,TRBV11-1,NA,TRBJ2-1,TGTGCCAGCAGCTCCCCGCCCCCGGACAGGGAAGTAGACAATGAGCAGTTCTTC,CASSSPPPDREVDNEQFF
TRBD2,TRBV29-1,few,TRBJ2-3,TGCAGCTCACTGAGGACTAGCGGGACAGATACGCAGTATTTT,CSSLRTSGTDTQYF
TRBD2,TRBV6-2/TRBV6-3,few,TRBJ2-7,TGTGCCAGCAGTGACTTAGCGGGAGTCCACTCCTACGAGCAGTACTTC,CASSDLAGVHSYEQYF
NA,TRBV20-1,many,TRBJ2-5,TGCAGTGCAAGGGACCTGGCTAGCAGTCAAGAGACCCAGTACTTC,CSARDLASSQETQYF
NA,TRBV2,few,TRBJ2-2,TGTGCCGGGAGCCTCGGGGGTTTACCCGGGGAGCTGTTTTTT,CAGSLGGLPGELFF
TRBD2,TRBV11-2,NA,TRBJ2-3,TGTGCCAGCAGCTTAGTACCGCTAGCGGGGTACACAGATACGCAGTATTTT,CASSLVPLAGYTDTQYF
TRBD2,TRBV7-2,many,TRBJ2-3,TGTGCCAGCAGCTTAGGGGTTAGCGGGGTTGAGAGAGATACGCAGTATTTT,CASSLGVSGVERDTQYF
NA,TRBV15,NA,TRBJ2-2,TGTGCCACCAGCAGAGAGGAGAACACCGGGGAGCTGTTTTTT,CATSREENTGELFF
NA,TRBV20-1,many,TRBJ2-7,TGCAGTGCTAGAGGAGGTCTGGCGGACTACGAGCAGTACTTC,CSARGGLADYEQYF
TRBD2,TRBV11-1,few,TRBJ2-3,TGTGCCAGCAGCTTTTTGGTAGCGGGGGGCGCAGATACGCAGTATTTT,CASSFLVAGGADTQYF
NA,TRBV7-8,NA,TRBJ2-5,TGTGCCAGCAGCTTGGATAGGGGGGCCCAGTACTTC,CASSLDRGAQYF
NA,TRBV20-1,NA,TRBJ2-7,TGCAGTGCTCCGCTAGGGTACTACGAGCAGTACTTC,CSAPLGYYEQYF
TRBD1,TRBV6-5,NA,TRBJ2-7,TGTGCCAGCAGTTACTCGGGACAGGACTACGAGCAGTACTTC,CASSYSGQDYEQYF
NA,TRBV5-1,many,TRBJ2-1,TGCGCCAGCAGCTTGATCAACAGGGACAATGAGCAGTTCTTC,CASSLINRDNEQFF
TRBD2,TRBV5-1,few,TRBJ2-3,TGCGCCAGCAGCTTGGTTATAGCGGGAGAAGGTATAGATACGCAGTATTTT,CASSLVIAGEGIDTQYF
NA,TRBV29-1,many,TRBJ1-2,TGCAGCGTTAGTAACAGGATTGAAGGAGCAATCTGGTATGGCTACACCTTC,CSVSNRIEGAIWYGYTF
TRBD2,TRBV5-4,NA,TRBJ2-1,TGTGCCAGCAGCTTGCCCCTCGGGGAGGGCCAGAGAAATGAGCAGTTCTTC,CASSLPLGEGQRNEQFF
NA,TRBV7-8,few,TRBJ2-7,TGTGCCAGCAGCCAAAAGCCCAAGGTGAACGAGCAGTACTTC,CASSQKPKVNEQYF
TRBD1,TRBV12-3/TRBV12-4,few,TRBJ2-5,TGTGCCAGCAGTTCGCGACAGGGGGCAGGGGAGACCCAGTACTTC,CASSSRQGAGETQYF
TRBD1,TRBV7-6,NA,TRBJ2-7,TGTGCCAGCAGCTCCCGACAGGGGTGGGAGCAGTACTTC,CASSSRQGWEQYF
TRBD2,TRBV7-2,many,TRBJ2-7,TGTGCCAGCAGACAGGGACTAGCGGAGTACGAGCAGTACTTC,CASRQGLAEYEQYF
NA,TRBV4-2,many,TRBJ2-2,TGTGCCAGCAGCCAGCCTTTGGCGGCCGGGGAGCTGTTTTTT,CASSQPLAAGELFF
TRBD2,TRBV4-1,NA,TRBJ2-2,TGCGCCAGCAGCCAAGATAACGGGAGGGCAAATACCGGGGAGCTGTTTTTT,CASSQDNGRANTGELFF
NA,TRBV6-5,few,TRBJ2-7,TGTGCCAGCAGTTGGGGACGCGAGCAGTACTTC,CASSWGREQYF